This T cell receptor (beta chain) was sequenced for a study of T cell changes during pregnancy in multiple sclerosis. The protocol was immunoSEQ multiplex PCR, while the TCRdb copy is restricted to in-frame clones and leaves out a portion. The sample lists some 100,000 clones, approximately 94% occurring once. Germline assignment: CDR1 MNHEY and CDR2 SVGAGI. Trimming pared 0 bases from V and 4 bases from J, leaving 15 bases between. This CDR3 has 16 amino acids. This TCR came from a female donor with multiple sclerosis, enrolled in a pregnancy study. Here the sequenced sample was peripheral blood, taken before pregnancy. The V and J genes are TRBV6-5 and TRBJ2-5, with D perhaps TRBD1 (6 bases). CDR3 DNA: TGTGCCAGCAGTTACTCGAAGCTGGGGGCGAGAGAGACCCAGTACTTC. Protein product: CASSYSKLGARETQYF.